This passage covers 15 T cell receptor beta chains from one sample sequenced in a study of blood T cell repertoires in COVID-19. Libraries were prepared by immunoSEQ multiplex PCR; TCRdb keeps only in-frame clonotypes and omits some of them. The sample consists of around 190,000 clones, roughly four fifths of them appearing once. What was sequenced was peripheral blood. The origin of the receptors is a woman aged 45-59 years with acute or convalescent COVID-19.

The CDR3 protein is CASSNGQGRFDEQFF. For the CDR3, the DNA is TGTGCCAGTAGTAACGGACAGGGAAGATTCGATGAGCAGTTCTTC. This rearrangement joins TRBV19 to TRBJ2-1; 8 positions match TRBD1. The junction had 10 bases not matched to a gene; V was cut back by 4 bases and J by 8 bases. Germline V lookup: CDR1 LNHDA, CDR2 SQIVND (reference sequence). There are 15 residues in the CDR3.

This clone was picked up a small number of times. This sample includes further DNA sequences coding for the same CDR3. This chain links TRBV15 with TRBJ1-2, with 8 bases fitting TRBD1. The CDR3 totals 14 residues. CDR1 and CDR2 from the germline V gene are LNHNV and YYDKDF (reference sequence). With V trimmed by 3 bases and J by 2 bases, 2 bases remained unmatched. The chain's CDR3 is CATSRDRANYGYTF. In DNA, the CDR3 is TGTGCCACCAGCAGGGACAGGGCCAACTATGGCTACACCTTC.

The chain employs TRBV5-1 and TRBJ2-7; possibly TRBD2 for D (6 bases). The V and J ends lost 0 bases and 7 bases respectively, with 8 bases between them. CDR1 and CDR2 from the germline V gene are SGHRS and YFSETQ. The CDR3 totals 12 residues. CDR3 residues: CASSLGREEQYF. The CDR3 nucleotides read TGCGCCAGCAGCTTGGGGCGGGAAGAGCAGTACTTC.

This chain's CDR3 is CASSLSLHEQFF. The CDR3 nucleotides read TGCGCCAGCAGCTTGAGCCTACATGAGCAGTTCTTC. The chain couples TRBV5-1 to TRBJ2-1; D unresolved. CDR1 and CDR2 from the germline V gene are SGHRS and YFSETQ. The CDR3 is 12 residues long. Trimming stripped 1 base from V and 8 bases from J, with 7 bases between.

The chain carries TRBV5-8 and TRBJ2-5, with TRBD2 as a possible D gene (7 bases). Germline V CDR1 and CDR2: SGHTS, YDEGEE. V dropped 0 bases and J dropped 0 bases, with 18 bases sitting between them. CDR3 length: 18 amino acids. The CDR3 protein is CASSLVRGGRGDQETQYF. The CDR3 nucleotides are TGTGCCAGCAGCTTGGTGCGTGGGGGCCGGGGGGACCAAGAGACCCAGTACTTC.

The V gene is TRBV14, the J gene TRBJ1-6; no clear D. Germline V gene sequence: CDR1 SGHDN, CDR2 FVKESK. The length of the CDR3 is 14 residues. The V and J ends lost 0 bases and 6 bases respectively, with 6 bases between them. The CDR3 here is CASSQDRSNSPLHF. DNA of the CDR3: TGTGCCAGCAGCCAAGACAGAAGTAATTCACCCCTCCACTTT. Complete variable domain (other parts from reference TRBV14 and TRBJ1-6): EAGVTQFPSHSVIEKGQTVTLRCDPISGHDNLYWYRRVMGKEIKFLLHFVKESKQDESGMPNNRFLAERTGGTYSTLKVQPAELEDSGVYFCASSQDRSNSPLHFGNGTRLTVT.

This chain uses TRBV9 with TRBJ2-1; perhaps TRBD2 as D (6 bases). V lost 3 bases and J lost 3, with 28 bases in between. The CDR3 totals 20 residues. Germline V gives CDR1 SGDLS, CDR2 YYNGEE. This CDR3 reads CASSASDTGDTEGLYNEQFF. CDR3 coding DNA: TGTGCCAGCAGCGCCTCGGACACAGGAGACACGGAGGGCCTCTACAATGAGCAGTTCTTC.

The V gene is TRBV11-2, the J gene TRBJ2-1, with D possibly being TRBD2 (5 bases). The CDR3 is made up of 14 amino acids. The V end was cut by 5 bases, the J end by 10 bases, with 18 bases between. Germline CDR1 reads SGHAT; CDR2 reads FQNNGV. This CDR3 is CASSARLLGEEQFF. The CDR3, as DNA: TGTGCCAGCAGCGCACGCCTACTAGGAGAGGAGCAGTTCTTC.

CDR3 protein: CASSTERGNQPQHF. The CDR3 DNA follows: TGTGCCAGTAGTACCGAGAGAGGCAATCAGCCCCAGCATTTT. The chain carries TRBV19 and TRBJ1-5; no definite D call. Germline assignment: CDR1 LNHDA and CDR2 SQIVND (reference sequence). The CDR3 has 14 amino acids. V lost 4 bases and J lost 2, with 9 bases in between.

This chain connects TRBV29-1 to TRBJ2-1; the match to TRBD2 covers 7 bases. CDR3 size: 13 residues. V gave up 1 base and J gave up 6 bases; unmatched junction bases: 3. Germline loops: CDR1 SQVTM, CDR2 ANQGSEA. The DNA of the CDR3 is TGCAGCGTTGAAGGTGCTAGCGGCAATGAGCAGTTCTTC. This sequence encodes CSVEGASGNEQFF.

This clone was seen a few times. This rearrangement joins TRBV12-3 or TRBV12-4 to TRBJ1-2; TRBD1 is a possible D gene (6 bases). The V end lost 6 bases, the J end lost 4 bases, and 12 bases lay between the germline ends. CDR3 length: 13 amino acids. The CDR3 here is CASSQGSGYGYTF. The CDR3 DNA follows: TGTGCCAGCAGCCAGGGGAGTGGCTATGGCTACACCTTC.

The rearrangement joins TRBV19 to TRBJ2-5; tentatively, D is TRBD2 (6 bases). V gave up 4 bases and J gave up 5 bases, with 14 bases separating them. Germline loops: CDR1 LNHDA, CDR2 SQIVND (reference sequence). The CDR3 consists of 14 residues. This CDR3 reads CASSRIGGSETQYF. CDR3 nucleotide sequence: TGTGCCAGTAGTAGAATCGGGGGTTCGGAGACCCAGTACTTC.

The V gene is TRBV24-1, the J gene TRBJ1-2; D call uncertain. V was trimmed by 4 bases and J by 8 bases, leaving 13 bases between them. The V gene's germline CDR1 is KGHDR and CDR2 SFDVKD. The CDR3 is 13 amino acids. CDR3 in DNA: TGTGCCACCAGTGACCCCCCACGGGAAGGCTACACCTTC. Protein product: CATSDPPREGYTF.

V gene TRBV28 combines with J gene TRBJ1-1; no firm D call. CDR1 and CDR2 (germline): MDHEN, SYDVKM. The CDR3 is made up of 11 amino acids. CDR3 DNA: TGTTTCACTAGAGGGAACACTGAAGCTTTCTTT. The encoded protein is CFTRGNTEAFF. The full variable domain, its missing parts supplied by reference TRBV28 and TRBJ1-1, is DVKVTQSSRYLVKRTGEKVFLECVQDMDHENMFWYRQDPGLGLRLIYFSYDVKMKEKGDIPEGYSVSREKKERFSLILESASTNQTSMYLCFTRGNTEAFFGQGTRLTVV.

This clone was counted between two and nine times. V gene TRBV11-2 combines with J gene TRBJ2-7; 12 bases are a match to TRBD2. This CDR3 spans 18 amino acids. The trim removed 4 bases at V and 0 bases at J, leaving 10 bases unmatched. The V gene's germline CDR1 is SGHAT and CDR2 FQNNGV. The CDR3 DNA sequence: TGTGCCAGCAGCTCCCTAGCGGGAGGGCGTTTTTCCTCCTACGAGCAGTACTTC. Its protein is CASSSLAGGRFSSYEQYF.